This T cell receptor (beta chain) was sequenced for a study of shared clonotypes between healthy human individuals. This CDR3 spans 16 amino acids. Germline loops: CDR1 LNHDA, CDR2 SQIVND (reference sequence). Trimming cost V 4 bases and J 4 bases; bases outside gene matches: 6. Assay used: immunoSEQ multiplex PCR; TCRdb lists only in-frame clones, some missing. The sample records hundreds of thousands of clones, about 74% being singletons. The chain couples TRBV19 to TRBJ2-5; 13 nucleotides align to TRBD2. The sequencing sample was made of memory CD4+ T cells sorted from blood. Subset here: CD45RA-negative fraction. The origin of this receptor is a woman between 25 and 40 years old in good health. The DNA for the CDR3 is TGTGCCAGTAGTAAACTAGCGGGAGGGCCATTAGAGACCCAGTACTTC. Amino acids: CASSKLAGGPLETQYF.